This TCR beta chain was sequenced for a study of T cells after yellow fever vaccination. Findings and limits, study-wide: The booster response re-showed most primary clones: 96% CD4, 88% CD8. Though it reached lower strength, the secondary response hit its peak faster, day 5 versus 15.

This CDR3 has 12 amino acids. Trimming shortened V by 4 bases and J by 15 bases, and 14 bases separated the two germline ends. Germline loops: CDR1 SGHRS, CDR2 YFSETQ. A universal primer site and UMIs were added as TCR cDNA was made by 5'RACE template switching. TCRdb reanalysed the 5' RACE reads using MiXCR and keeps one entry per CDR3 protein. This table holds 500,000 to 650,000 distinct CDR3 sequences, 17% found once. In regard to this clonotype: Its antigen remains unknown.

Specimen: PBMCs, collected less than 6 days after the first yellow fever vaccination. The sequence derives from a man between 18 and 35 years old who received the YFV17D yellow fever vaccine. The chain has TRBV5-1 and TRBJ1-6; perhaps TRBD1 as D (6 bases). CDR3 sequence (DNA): TGCGCCAGCAGCGCCAAGGACAGCCTCCTCCACTTT. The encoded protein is CASSAKDSLLHF.